This T cell receptor beta chain was sequenced during a study of blood T cell repertoires in COVID-19. In the study overall: Collection of acute and convalescent COVID-19 samples took place in the United States, Italy and Spain.

The CDR3 sequence is 16 residues long. Trimming shortened V by 0 bases and J by 2 bases, and 12 bases separated the two germline ends. Germline V gene sequence: CDR1 SGHAT, CDR2 FQNNGV. Original processing methods: Amplifying reference gene primers gave estimates of nucleated cell counts. Sequencing was performed with immunoSEQ multiplex PCR; in TCRdb, only in-frame clones are kept and a portion is missing. That table furnishes V, J and clone size, whereas the DNA furnished D and trimming. Here the sample spans a few hundred thousand clones, roughly 90% being singletons. The specimen was PBMCs or T cells enriched from blood (not recorded which). This clonotype was obtained from a woman in her thirties or forties who had recovered from COVID-19. The V gene is TRBV11-2, the J gene TRBJ2-3; D remains unclear. The chain's CDR3 is CASSLEPGRYTDTQYF. CDR3 in DNA: TGTGCCAGCAGCTTAGAGCCGGGTCGATACACAGATACGCAGTATTTT.